The present TCR beta chain was sequenced within a study of blood T cell repertoires in COVID-19. Study in general: Samples taken during acute and convalescent COVID-19 were collected in the United States, Italy and Spain. PBMCs, B-cell-depleted T cells, or T cells were the source of the cDNA or gDNA that made up the material.

Per the original data handling: By means of reference gene primer amplification, nucleated cell counts were estimated. Repertoires were generated with immunoSEQ multiplex PCR, while TCRdb's copy carries only in-frame clones and drops some. D and trimming were read from the DNA, whereas the V and J calls and clone size are those reported in that table. Of roughly 110,000 clones listed, around nine tenths are singletons. The CDR3 loop spans 13 amino acids. Trimming removed 5 bases from V and 8 bases from J; junction bases left unmatched: 7. From germline, CDR1 is MNHEY and CDR2 SVGAGI. Specimen: peripheral blood. The origin of this receptor is a woman between 70 and 85 years old who had recovered from COVID-19. This chain links TRBV6-5 with TRBJ1-2; TRBD1 agrees at 8 bases. CDR3 DNA sequence: TGTGCCAGCAGTCTAGACAGGGGAAACGGCTACACCTTC. It codes for CASSLDRGNGYTF.